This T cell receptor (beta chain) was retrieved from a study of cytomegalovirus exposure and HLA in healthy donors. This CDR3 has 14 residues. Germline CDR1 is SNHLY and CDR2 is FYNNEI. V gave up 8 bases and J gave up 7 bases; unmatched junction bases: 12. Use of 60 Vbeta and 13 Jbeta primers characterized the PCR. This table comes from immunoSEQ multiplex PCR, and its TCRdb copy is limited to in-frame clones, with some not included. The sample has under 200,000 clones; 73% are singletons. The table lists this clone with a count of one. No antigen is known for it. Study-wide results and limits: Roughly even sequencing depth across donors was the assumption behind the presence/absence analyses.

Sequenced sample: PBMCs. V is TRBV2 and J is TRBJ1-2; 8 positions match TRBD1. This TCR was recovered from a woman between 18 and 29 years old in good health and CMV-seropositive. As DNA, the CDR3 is TGTGCCAGCGAACGGGACAGGCGGTCTAGTGGCTACACCTTC. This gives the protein CASERDRRSSGYTF.